This paragraph covers one T cell receptor (beta chain) sequence. Its antigen is undetermined. The germline V gene has CDR1 SGHNT and CDR2 YYREEE (reference sequence). CDR3 length equals 15 residues. With V trimmed by 4 bases and J by 2 bases, 4 bases remained unmatched. This sample was included in a study of cytomegalovirus exposure and HLA in healthy donors. The PCR ran on 60 Vbeta and 13 Jbeta primers. The table came from immunoSEQ multiplex PCR; TCRdb's copy has only in-frame clones and leaves some out. The sample consists of about 160,000 clones, 60% to 85% of them appearing once. The study's findings and limits: In an earlier analysis, in some 540 donors, most V segments appeared productive either ~90% or ~30% of the time. Sequence variants that were highly shared formed a cluster that was likely a sequencing artifact. For presence/absence analyses, sequencing depth was assumed to be roughly uniform across donors. Investigators reported over 150 TCR beta chains as tied to cytomegalovirus.

The receptor was isolated from a woman aged 25 to 39 in good health and CMV-seronegative. The chain joins TRBV5-4 to TRBJ2-1; 9 bases map to TRBD1. The sequenced sample consisted of PBMCs. CDR3 coding DNA: TGTGCCAGCAGCACGGGACAGGGAACCTACAATGAGCAGTTCTTC. Its protein product is CASSTGQGTYNEQFF. Drawing the rest from reference TRBV5-4 and TRBJ2-1, the complete variable domain is ETGVTQSPTHLIKTRGQQVTLRCSSQSGHNTVSWYQQALGQGPQFIFQYYREEENGRGNFPPRFSGLQFPNYSSELNVNALELDDSALYLCASSTGQGTYNEQFFGPGTRLTVL.